The text below deals with one T cell receptor beta chain. TCRdb's copy holds only in-frame clones and misses some; the assay was immunoSEQ multiplex PCR. The sample lists fewer than 20,000 clones; around two thirds were seen once. This sample is part of a study of sequential checkpoint blockade in melanoma. For the study at large: Randomization was 1:1 between first-line nivolumab→ipilimumab and ipilimumab→nivolumab. Maintenance nivolumab came after either treatment sequence.

Noted treatment: randomized to nivolumab then ipilimumab (arm A) or the reverse (arm B). DNA-damaging chemotherapy had not been given to any patient beforehand. PBMC sorting kept live CD3+CD8+ cells without CD19 or CD56. This CDR3 contains 16 residues. The germline V gene has CDR1 SGHTA and CDR2 FQGTGA. With V trimmed by 0 bases and J by 4 bases, 6 bases remained unmatched. Sequences were derived from CD8+ T cells sorted from blood (inferred from file names), sampled from a patient given nivolumab and ipilimumab in sequence. This rearrangement joins TRBV7-3 to TRBJ2-3; 8 bases map to TRBD2. This clonotype was sampled from a human donor with melanoma. The CDR3, as DNA: TGTGCCAGCAGCTTAACCGGGGGGGCCGAGGCAGATACGCAGTATTTT. Protein sequence: CASSLTGGAEADTQYF.